A selection of T cell receptor beta chains follows, all from one sample in a study of technical replicates of blood from a few donors. Clones were read by immunoSEQ multiplex PCR, and TCRdb kept only the in-frame ones, dropping some. The sample carries about 62,000 clones, nearly 90% recorded once. Sequencing was done on a sample of PBMCs. The receptors derive from a human donor in good health. Some clones in this sample may be carry-over from other donors' samples. CDR3s include the opening cysteine and the closing phenylalanine or tryptophan. D genes are given only for firm matches. Only part of the rows carry a size: once, few, many, or a class if the clone is expanded.

V gene	D gene	J gene	CDR3 length	clone size	CDR3 DNA	CDR3 protein
TRBV25-1	-	TRBJ1-1	13	-	TGTGCCAGCAGTGAACAGGGAGGGACTGAAGCTTTCTTT	CASSEQGGTEAFF
TRBV7-2	-	TRBJ2-3	13	-	TGTGCCAGCAGCATTGGACTGAGAAACACGCAGTATTTT	CASSIGLRNTQYF
TRBV5-4	-	TRBJ2-7	15	-	TGTGCCAGCAGCTTGTATGCGGGGCCGTCCTACGAGCAGTACTTC	CASSLYAGPSYEQYF
TRBV2	TRBD1	TRBJ1-4	12	-	TGTGCCAGCACCTGGACAGGACAAAAACTGTTTTTT	CASTWTGQKLFF
TRBV27	-	TRBJ2-7	14	once	TGTGCCACTTCTCTGTCGGGAGCCACCTACGAGCAGTACTTC	CATSLSGATYEQYF
TRBV15	-	TRBJ2-7	16	once	TGTGCCACCATCCCAATGGGGGCAGGGAGGGAGTACGAGCAGTACTTC	CATIPMGAGREYEQYF
TRBV29-1	TRBD1	TRBJ2-6	16	-	TGCAGCGTTGTTGGACAGGGGGCTGGTGGGGCCAACGTCCTGACTTTC	CSVVGQGAGGANVLTF
TRBV6-6	-	TRBJ2-7	15	-	TGTGCCAGCAGTTACTCAACAGTCAGCTCCTACGAGCAGTACTTC	CASSYSTVSSYEQYF
TRBV4-3	TRBD1	TRBJ1-1	16	-	TGCGCCAGCAGCCAAGGGGGGGGACAGGGAGACCGAAGAATCGTCTTT	CASSQGGGQGDRRIVF
TRBV27	-	TRBJ2-5	14	once	TGTGCCAGCAGTTTATTGAGGGCCCAAGAGACCCAGTACTTC	CASSLLRAQETQYF
TRBV15	-	TRBJ1-1	15	-	TGTGCCACCAGCAGGGGTGGGAACCCCGGGGGTCCGGCTTTCTTT	CATSRGGNPGGPAFF
TRBV5-1	TRBD2	TRBJ2-5	14	once	TGCGCCAGCAGCTTGAGGAGCGGGAGAGAGACCCAGTACTTC	CASSLRSGRETQYF
TRBV6-5	-	TRBJ1-2	13	-	TGTGCCAGCAGTTACTCGAGTTGGTGGGGCTACACCTTC	CASSYSSWWGYTF
TRBV6-5	-	TRBJ1-6	15	-	TGTGCCAGCAGTTCGGAGCGGGTGGGGAATTCACCCCTCCACTTT	CASSSERVGNSPLHF
TRBV19	-	TRBJ1-5	13	-	TGTGCCAGTAGTATAGAGCACTATCAGCCCCAGCATTTT	CASSIEHYQPQHF
TRBV19	-	TRBJ1-5	16	-	TGTGCCAGTAGTATAGAGAACAGCCTAGCAAATCAGCCCCAGCATTTT	CASSIENSLANQPQHF
TRBV5-1	-	TRBJ1-1	15	-	TGCGCCAGCAGCCCCCGGACATCCCTGGGCACTGAAGCTTTCTTT	CASSPRTSLGTEAFF
TRBV7-6	-	TRBJ2-1	14	-	TGTGCCAGCAGCTCGTTTGGCATGACAGTTGAGCAGTTCTTC	CASSSFGMTVEQFF
TRBV5-1	-	TRBJ1-1	12	-	TGCGCCAGCAGCTTGGACAGGGTGGCAGCTTTCTTT	CASSLDRVAAFF
TRBV7-9	-	TRBJ1-2	15	-	TGTGCCAGCAGCGCATGGGTGATGGAACAGTATGGCTACACCTTC	CASSAWVMEQYGYTF
TRBV6-6	TRBD2	TRBJ2-3	16	-	TGTGCCAGCAGCATTTGGGGTACTAGCGGCACAGATACGCAGTATTTT	CASSIWGTSGTDTQYF
TRBV27	-	TRBJ2-7	12	-	TGTGCCAGCAGTCAAAAGCCTTACGAGCAGTACTTC	CASSQKPYEQYF
TRBV27	TRBD1	TRBJ1-1	14	-	TGTGCCAGCAGTTGGACAGGGGGAGGCACTGAAGCTTTCTTT	CASSWTGGGTEAFF
TRBV12-5	TRBD1	TRBJ2-7	13	once	TGTGCTAGTGGACCCGGGACAGCCTACGAGCAGTACTTC	CASGPGTAYEQYF
TRBV2	-	TRBJ2-3	15	-	TGTGCCAGCAGTGGGGGTAGCGGTCGCACAGATACGCAGTATTTT	CASSGGSGRTDTQYF
TRBV27	-	TRBJ2-7	14	-	TGTGCCAGCAGCCCCAAAGGAGGGCCTTACGAGCAGTACTTC	CASSPKGGPYEQYF
TRBV10-3	TRBD2	TRBJ2-2	18	-	TGTGCCATCAGTTCCCCCGCCGGACTAGCGGGGAACACCGGGGAGCTGTTTTTT	CAISSPAGLAGNTGELFF
TRBV5-1	TRBD1	TRBJ1-2	19	once	TGCGCCAGCAGCTTGGGTGCAGGGGGCGTTTTGGGTTCTGGCGATGGCTACACCTTC	CASSLGAGGVLGSGDGYTF
TRBV4-1	TRBD2	TRBJ2-1	16	-	TGCGCCAGCAGCCAAGATGCTAGCGGGGGGCTGAATGAGCAGTTCTTC	CASSQDASGGLNEQFF
TRBV5-1	TRBD2	TRBJ2-3	18	-	TGCGCCAGCAGCGTGGCCGGGACTAGCGGGATACTCACAGATACGCAGTATTTT	CASSVAGTSGILTDTQYF
TRBV4-1	-	TRBJ2-2	11	-	TGCGCCAGCAGCTTCCACGGGGAGCTGTTTTTT	CASSFHGELFF
TRBV5-6	TRBD1	TRBJ1-1	14	-	TGTGCCAGCAGCTTTGGCACCGATAGGGGGCTGGCTTTCTTT	CASSFGTDRGLAFF
TRBV12-5	TRBD1	TRBJ2-1	15	-	TGTGCTAGTGGTCCTCCGGGACAGATCAACAATGAGCAGTTCTTC	CASGPPGQINNEQFF
TRBV7-2	TRBD2	TRBJ2-5	16	-	TGTGCCAGCAGCTTACTACTAGCGGGGGCCCGAGAGACCCAGTACTTC	CASSLLLAGARETQYF
TRBV5-1	-	TRBJ2-1	14	-	TGTGCCAGCAGCCCTGGACTACCCAACGATGAGCAGTTCTTC	CASSPGLPNDEQFF
TRBV7-2	TRBD1	TRBJ1-1	14	-	TGTGCCAGCAGCAAACAGGGGCGCCCCACTGAAGCTTTCTTT	CASSKQGRPTEAFF
TRBV2	TRBD2	TRBJ2-7	14	-	TGTGCCAGCAGATTAGCGGGGGGTTCAAACGAGCAGTACTTC	CASRLAGGSNEQYF
TRBV9	TRBD1	TRBJ2-1	14	-	TGTGCCAGCAGCGTAAGACAGGGCCCCGATGAGCAGTTCTTC	CASSVRQGPDEQFF
TRBV30	TRBD1	TRBJ2-6	17	-	TGTGCCTGGAGTGTAGACAGGGGGCAAGGTGGGGCCAACGTCCTGACTTTC	CAWSVDRGQGGANVLTF
TRBV11-2	-	TRBJ2-6	14	-	TGTGCCAGCAGCTCGTACTCTGGGGCCAACGTCCTGACTTTC	CASSSYSGANVLTF
TRBV9	-	TRBJ2-5	14	-	TGTGCCAGCAGCACCTCCGGGTTACAAGAGACCCAGTACTTC	CASSTSGLQETQYF
TRBV7-7	-	TRBJ2-7	13	-	TGTGCCAGCAGCCAGGACATGGGGGGCGAGCAGTACTTC	CASSQDMGGEQYF
TRBV18	-	TRBJ2-7	16	once	TGTGCCAGCTCACTTACAACAGGGAGCGGGGCCTACGAGCAGTACTTC	CASSLTTGSGAYEQYF
TRBV6-4	-	TRBJ1-1	13	-	TGTGCCAGCAGTGAAGGGGGGGGCACTGAAGCTTTCTTT	CASSEGGGTEAFF
TRBV6-5	-	TRBJ1-2	15	-	TGTGCCAGCAGTTACTCGTCTACAGGAAGATATGGCTACACCTTC	CASSYSSTGRYGYTF
TRBV7-2	TRBD2	TRBJ2-5	16	-	TGTGCCAGCAGCTTCCGACTAGCGGGAGTAGGGGAGACCCAGTACTTC	CASSFRLAGVGETQYF
TRBV7-9	TRBD2	TRBJ2-5	17	-	TGTGCCAGCAGCTTAGAGGGACTAGCGGGGGGGCAAGAGACCCAGTACTTC	CASSLEGLAGGQETQYF
TRBV7-7	-	TRBJ2-7	13	-	TGTGCCAGCAGCTTAAGCCAGGGGAGCGAGCAGTACTTC	CASSLSQGSEQYF
TRBV18	TRBD1	TRBJ1-2	13	-	TGTGCCAGCTCCGTGGGGACAGGCTATGGCTACACCTTC	CASSVGTGYGYTF
TRBV9	-	TRBJ1-2	14	few	TGTGCCAGCAGCCTACAGGACCTCGGGGGGGTGTACACCTTC	CASSLQDLGGVYTF
TRBV2	-	TRBJ1-5	13	once	TGTGCCAGCTTTCAGGGTCGGAATCAGCCCCAGCATTTT	CASFQGRNQPQHF